This T cell receptor (beta chain) appears in the sequencing data of a study of response to subunit inactivated influenza vaccine. This clonotype was counted between two and nine times. The germline CDR1 and CDR2 sequences are SGHRS and YFSETQ. V was pared by 0 bases and J by 5 bases, with 5 bases between. CDR3 length: 12 amino acids. One entry per CDR3 protein results from TCRdb running MiXCR on the RT-PCR reads. The data contain under 200,000 distinct CDR3 sequences, 9.5% to 13% of them seen just once; the ten biggest clones take up under 15%. The chain couples TRBV5-1 to TRBJ2-5, with a possible D match to TRBD1 (5 bases). The specimen was non-naive T cells sorted from PBMCs, collected 40 to 50 days after vaccination. The source is a man over 45 who received an inactivated influenza vaccine. CDR3 loop: CASSLEGETQYF. CDR3 in DNA: TGCGCCAGCAGCTTGGAGGGGGAGACCCAGTACTTC. Combining the CDR3 with reference TRBV5-1 and TRBJ2-5 gives the whole variable domain KAGVTQTPRYLIKTRGQQVTLSCSPISGHRSVSWYQQTPGQGLQFLFEYFSETQRNKGNFPGRFSGRQFSNSRSEMNVSTLELGDSALYLCASSLEGETQYFGPGTRLLVL.